The next 30 T cell receptor beta chains were all read from a single sample in a study of OX40 agonist ivuxolimab in advanced cancers. Measured with immunoSEQ multiplex PCR; TCRdb has only the in-frame clones, and not every one. The sample consists of around 64,000 clones, roughly 83% of them appearing once. The starting material was CD4+ or CD8+ T cells sorted from blood, obtained in a trial of the OX40 agonist ivuxolimab. Every receptor here comes from an adult with an advanced solid tumor such as melanoma, head and neck, liver or kidney cancer.

This sequence joins TRBV5-1 and TRBJ1-2; no clear D. The CDR3 covers 12 residues. The V end lost 7 bases, the J end lost 2 bases, and 9 bases lay between the germline ends. Germline-derived CDR1 and CDR2 are SGHRS and YFSETQ. CDR3 sequence reads: CASSEGNYGYTF. DNA for the CDR3: TGCGCCAGCTCCGAGGGCAACTATGGCTACACCTTC.

The chain links TRBV19 to TRBJ2-5; 8 nucleotides line up with TRBD1. V lost 4 bases to trimming and J lost 7 bases; unmatched junction nucleotides: 8. Looked up from germline, CDR1 is LNHDA and CDR2 is SQIVND (reference sequence). This CDR3 region has 14 residues. The CDR3 bases are TGTGCCAGTAGTAGGGGACAGGAAGGTTGGACCCAGTACTTC. Translated: CASSRGQEGWTQYF.

In its sample, this clone was seen a few times. This chain joins TRBV18 and TRBJ1-1; D call uncertain. Germline V gene sequence: CDR1 KGHSH, CDR2 LQKENI. Trimming removed 3 bases from V and 0 bases from J, with 5 bases in between. The CDR3 has 13 residues. The CDR3 DNA reads as TGTGCCAGCTCACCGGAGATGAACACTGAAGCTTTCTTT. It specifies CASSPEMNTEAFF. The entire variable domain, with the rest obtained from reference TRBV18 and TRBJ1-1, is as follows: NAGVMQNPRHLVRRRGQEARLRCSPMKGHSHVYWYRQLPEEGLKFMVYLQKENIIDESGMPKERFSAEFPKEGPSILRIQQVVRGDSAAYFCASSPEMNTEAFFGQGTRLTVV.

This chain joins TRBV5-1 and TRBJ2-7, with 7 bases that match TRBD2. Germline assignment: CDR1 SGHRS and CDR2 YFSETQ. V lost 1 base, J lost 2 bases, and 3 bases stayed unmatched. This CDR3 spans 14 amino acids. The CDR3 DNA reads TGCGCCAGCAGCTTGTCTAGCGGAGCCTACGAGCAGTACTTC. Protein: CASSLSSGAYEQYF.

The J gene is TRBJ1-1, the V gene TRBV28; D is ambiguous. The V gene lost 1 base and the J gene lost 1 base, with 10 bases spanning the gap. Germline V lookup: CDR1 MDHEN, CDR2 SYDVKM. The CDR3 consists of 15 residues. The CDR3 DNA reads TGTGCCAGCAGTTTATTCGGGGAGGGGAACACTGAAGCTTTCTTT. This translates into CASSLFGEGNTEAFF.

The V call is TRBV18, the J call TRBJ2-7; D is tentatively TRBD1 or TRBD2 (5 bases each). V lost 3 bases and J lost 9, with 21 bases in between. The CDR3 runs to 15 residues. Germline V gives CDR1 KGHSH, CDR2 LQKENI. CDR3: CASSPMGPLFVGQYF. Here the CDR3 DNA reads TGTGCCAGCTCACCTATGGGACCACTTTTTGTCGGGCAGTACTTC.

This clone was counted once. The chain is built from TRBV19 and TRBJ1-1; D possibly corresponds to TRBD1 (6 bases). CDR3 size: 16 residues. Germline lookup yields CDR1 LNHDA and CDR2 SQIVND (reference sequence). Trimming took off 4 bases at V and 0 bases at J, with 15 bases between the two ends. CDR3 DNA sequence: TGTGCCAGTAGTAGTGAGTCAGGGGACATGAACACTGAAGCTTTCTTT. This sequence encodes CASSSESGDMNTEAFF. Together with reference TRBV19 and TRBJ1-1, the CDR3 gives the full variable domain: DGGITQSPKYLFRKEGQNVTLSCEQNLNHDAMYWYRQDPGQGLRLIYYSQIVNDFQKGDIAEGYSVSREKKESFPLTVTSAQKNPTAFYLCASSSESGDMNTEAFFGQGTRLTVV.

The chain recombines TRBV7-6 with TRBJ1-1; D might be TRBD1 (5 bases). Germline V gene sequence: CDR1 SGHVS, CDR2 FNYEAQ. This CDR3 is built from 14 residues. Trimming removed 6 bases at V and 1 base at J, with 12 bases between. In nucleotides, the CDR3 is TGTGCCAGCAGAGCGGGGACGGGGAACACTGAAGCTTTCTTT. This codes for CASRAGTGNTEAFF.

The rearrangement uses TRBV19 and TRBJ1-1; 7 bases agree with TRBD1. V was clipped by 6 bases and J by 6 bases; unmatched bases: 16. Germline-derived CDR1 and CDR2 are LNHDA and SQIVND (reference sequence). The CDR3 length is 16 residues. The CDR3 is CASRDRLRSLDAEAFF. The CDR3 DNA follows: TGTGCCAGTAGGGACAGGCTGAGGTCCCTGGACGCTGAAGCTTTCTTT.

The chain couples TRBV5-1 to TRBJ2-7, with D possibly being TRBD1 (6 bases). V lost 0 bases, J lost 1 base, and 14 bases lay in between. Germline-derived CDR1 and CDR2 are SGHRS and YFSETQ. The CDR3 is 16 residues long. The CDR3 nucleotides are TGCGCCAGCAGCTTGGTAGGGGGTCTGGGATCCTACGAGCAGTACTTC. Protein product: CASSLVGGLGSYEQYF.

This chain connects TRBV9 to TRBJ1-4; D is uncertain. The CDR3 runs 14 residues. Germline values: CDR1 SGDLS, CDR2 YYNGEE. V was clipped by 0 bases and J by 8 bases, with 11 bases between them. The CDR3 loop reads CASSVGVTLEKLFF. The CDR3 nucleotides are TGTGCCAGCAGCGTAGGGGTTACCCTGGAAAAACTGTTTTTT.

The rearrangement uses TRBV7-9 and TRBJ2-7; TRBD1 is a possible D gene (5 bases). From germline, CDR1 is SEHNR and CDR2 FQNEAQ (reference sequence). Trimming removed 1 base from V and 1 base from J, with 14 bases in between. This CDR3 comprises 16 residues. In DNA form, the CDR3 reads TGTGCCAGCAGCTTAGTCTCTGGGGCAGTTTCCTACGAGCAGTACTTC. Translated, it gives CASSLVSGAVSYEQYF.

The V call is TRBV5-1, the J call TRBJ2-5; 8 bases line up with TRBD2. The CDR3 totals 14 residues. CDR1 and CDR2 from the germline V gene are SGHRS and YFSETQ. Trimming removed 4 bases from V and 7 bases from J; junction bases left unmatched: 9. DNA for the CDR3: TGCGCCAGCAGCGCCGATAGCGGGACGGGGACCCAGTACTTC. It translates to CASSADSGTGTQYF.

The gene calls are TRBV27 and TRBJ2-1; 9 positions match TRBD2. Germline V gene lookup returns CDR1 MNHEY and CDR2 SMNVEV (reference sequence). Germline trimming cut 0 bases from V and 4 bases from J; bases unmatched to any gene: 1. The CDR3 sequence is 15 residues long. This chain's CDR3 is CASSLSSGGYNEQFF. The CDR3 DNA follows: TGTGCCAGCAGTTTATCTAGCGGGGGTTACAATGAGCAGTTCTTC.

This chain connects TRBV5-1 to TRBJ2-7, with D possibly called TRBD1 or TRBD2 (5 bases each). The CDR3 has 15 residues. V lost 0 bases and J lost 7, with 17 bases in between. Germline assignment: CDR1 SGHRS and CDR2 YFSETQ. CDR3 protein: CASSLVFLGTSEQYF. As DNA, the CDR3 is TGCGCCAGCAGCTTGGTTTTCTTGGGGACGAGTGAGCAGTACTTC. Variable domain in full (rest from reference TRBV5-1 and TRBJ2-7): KAGVTQTPRYLIKTRGQQVTLSCSPISGHRSVSWYQQTPGQGLQFLFEYFSETQRNKGNFPGRFSGRQFSNSRSEMNVSTLELGDSALYLCASSLVFLGTSEQYFGPGTRLTVT.

Details on this clone: Germline and junction disagree at one end, which may indicate a read error. V usage is TRBV2 and J usage is TRBJ1-5; no clear D gene. Germline CDR1 is SNHLY and CDR2 is FYNNEI. This CDR3 has 14 amino acids. The CDR3 DNA reads as TGTGCCAGCAGGGAAGGACGGAGTAATCAGCCCCAGCATTTT. Its translation is CASREGRSNQPQHF.

V is TRBV7-9 and J is TRBJ1-1; D may be TRBD1 (5 bases). V shed 5 bases and J shed 5 bases, with 18 bases lying between them. This CDR3 comprises 15 residues. The V gene's germline CDR1 is SEHNR and CDR2 FQNEAQ (reference sequence). Here the CDR3 reads CASSPLRGEGTEAFF. As DNA, the CDR3 is TGTGCCAGCAGCCCCCTTAGGGGAGAAGGAACTGAAGCTTTCTTT.

The genes are TRBV30 and TRBJ1-6, with D unclear. V gave up 5 bases and J gave up 5 bases, with 7 bases separating them. This CDR3 has 12 residues. Germline CDR1 reads GTSNPN; CDR2 reads SVGIG (reference sequence). The CDR3 nucleotides are TGTGCCTGGGGACTTAATAATTCACCCCTCCACTTT. This translates into CAWGLNNSPLHF.

This chain connects TRBV5-1 to TRBJ1-2; 8 bases are a match to TRBD1. Germline loops: CDR1 SGHRS, CDR2 YFSETQ. V lost 4 bases to trimming and J lost 0 bases; unmatched junction nucleotides: 5. The CDR3 is 15 residues long. The CDR3 DNA sequence: TGCGCCAGCAGCCGTGGACAGGGAGCTAACTATGGCTACACCTTC. This sequence encodes CASSRGQGANYGYTF.

This rearrangement joins TRBV4-1 to TRBJ1-4; D may be TRBD1 (5 bases). The CDR3 extends over 16 amino acids. V shed 5 bases and J shed 8 bases, with 21 bases lying between them. Germline V gene data show CDR1 as MGHRA and CDR2 as YSYEKL. The chain's CDR3 is CASSASGLEGNEKLFF. CDR3 coding DNA: TGCGCCAGCAGCGCAAGCGGTCTGGAGGGGAACGAAAAACTGTTTTTT.

V and J are TRBV7-2 and TRBJ2-5; 9 positions match TRBD2. V lost 5 bases, J lost 4 bases, and 8 bases stayed unmatched. The length of the CDR3 is 15 residues. Germline-derived CDR1 and CDR2 are SGHTA and FQGNSA. The CDR3 coding sequence is TGTGCCAGCAGCCCTAGGACTAGCGTGACAGAGACCCAGTACTTC. Its protein is CASSPRTSVTETQYF.

As regards this clone: Other DNA sequences of this sample code for an identical CDR3. CDR3 region: CASSITGEDSPLHF. For the CDR3, the DNA is TGTGCCAGTAGTATTACGGGGGAGGATTCACCCCTCCACTTT. This chain joins TRBV19 and TRBJ1-6, with D perhaps TRBD1 (5 bases). Germline CDR1 reads LNHDA; CDR2 reads SQIVND (reference sequence). CDR3 length: 14 residues. V lost 3 bases, J lost 8 bases, and 11 bases lay in between.

The chain uses TRBV27 and TRBJ2-3; 9 bases map to TRBD1. V lost 4 bases and J lost 1; bases outside the gene matches: 3. The CDR3 is 15 amino acids. In germline, CDR1 is MNHEY, CDR2 SMNVEV (reference sequence). Here the CDR3 reads CASSYRGLGTDTQYF. The CDR3 DNA reads TGTGCCAGCAGTTACAGGGGGCTTGGCACAGATACGCAGTATTTT.

The chain is built from TRBV28 and TRBJ1-2, with D maybe TRBD1 (6 bases). Trimming took 7 bases from V and 8 from J, leaving 23 bases between them. Germline V gene sequence: CDR1 MDHEN, CDR2 SYDVKM. This CDR3 is 15 amino acids long. CDR3 in amino acids: CASNYPGSGASGYTF. The CDR3 DNA reads as TGTGCCAGCAATTACCCGGGGTCAGGGGCGTCCGGCTACACCTTC.

The chain recombines TRBV7-2 with TRBJ2-7; 7 nucleotides agree with TRBD2. Germline CDR1 is SGHTA and CDR2 is FQGNSA. This CDR3 is 11 amino acids long. Trimming removed 11 bases from V and 7 bases from J; junction bases left unmatched: 8. The CDR3 DNA reads TGTGCCGAACAGTGGGGAGGGGAGCAGTACTTC. Amino acids: CAEQWGGEQYF.

This clone showed up just a few times. CDR3 bases: TGTGCCAGCAGCCAAGACCCGGGTACGAACACTGAAGCTTTCTTT. As protein: CASSQDPGTNTEAFF. The chain employs TRBV14 and TRBJ1-1; no firm D call. Germline loops: CDR1 SGHDN, CDR2 FVKESK. Trimming pared 0 bases from V and 1 base from J, leaving 9 bases between. CDR3 length: 15 amino acids.

The V gene is TRBV28, the J gene TRBJ1-2, with 7 bases identical to TRBD1. The CDR3 is made up of 17 amino acids. V lost 6 bases and J lost 0; bases outside the gene matches: 13. Germline lookup yields CDR1 MDHEN and CDR2 SYDVKM. The CDR3 region is CASRPTGRIQANYGYTF. The CDR3 region has the DNA TGTGCCAGCAGGCCGACAGGGCGGATCCAGGCTAACTATGGCTACACCTTC.

V gene TRBV6-5 combines with J gene TRBJ2-7, with TRBD2 as a possible D gene (6 bases). This CDR3 comprises 15 residues. Germline CDR1 MNHEY, CDR2 SVGAGI. Trimming took 0 bases from V and 5 from J, leaving 14 bases between them. CDR3 DNA: TGTGCCAGCAGTTACTCGAGACAGAGCGGGCACGAGCAGTACTTC. Residues: CASSYSRQSGHEQYF.

The chain uses TRBV5-1 and TRBJ1-1; a possible D gene is TRBD1 (5 bases). CDR3 length: 13 residues. Germline V gene data show CDR1 as SGHRS and CDR2 as YFSETQ. Trimming pared 0 bases from V and 4 bases from J, leaving 7 bases between. DNA of the CDR3: TGCGCCAGCAGCTTGGTGGGGGTCACTGAAGCTTTCTTT. Protein product: CASSLVGVTEAFF. Drawing the rest from reference TRBV5-1 and TRBJ1-1, the complete variable domain is KAGVTQTPRYLIKTRGQQVTLSCSPISGHRSVSWYQQTPGQGLQFLFEYFSETQRNKGNFPGRFSGRQFSNSRSEMNVSTLELGDSALYLCASSLVGVTEAFFGQGTRLTVV.

This sequence joins TRBV20-1 and TRBJ2-3; D call uncertain. Germline V gene lookup returns CDR1 DFQATT and CDR2 SNEGSKA (reference sequence). Trimming stripped 6 bases from V and 5 bases from J, with 9 bases between. The CDR3 extends over 11 amino acids. CDR3 coding DNA: TGCAGTGCGACTTCTAAAGATACGCAGTATTTT. Translated, it gives CSATSKDTQYF.